This TCR beta chain was profiled in a study of graft-versus-host responses after intestinal transplantation. Findings of the study overall: Early declines in HvG clones that occurred post-transplant were associated with peak circulating GvH clone levels.

Germline CDR1 and CDR2: SGHDT and YYEEEE. This CDR3 spans 14 amino acids. Between the trimmed V and J ends, which lost 1 base and 5 bases, there was a span of 13 bases. As regards this clone: Its antigen is not identified.

The protocol was immunoSEQ multiplex PCR, while the TCRdb copy is restricted to in-frame clones and leaves out a portion. The table has tens of thousands of clones, just under 95% seen once. The chain combines TRBV5-6 with TRBJ2-7, with D maybe TRBD1 (5 bases). Material: unstimulated CD8+ T cells sorted from spleen or lymph node cells, obtained before intestinal transplant. This TCR was recovered from a human donor who received an intestinal transplant. The DNA for the CDR3 is TGTGCCAGCAGCTTGCAGGGTTTGAATGACGAGCAGTACTTC. It specifies CASSLQGLNDEQYF.